This T cell receptor (beta chain) comes out of a study of T cell repertoires in cytomegalovirus infection. Germline V lookup: CDR1 SGHAT, CDR2 FQNNGV. V dropped 5 bases and J dropped 0; count of bases not matched to a gene: 6. This CDR3 is 16 amino acids long. This clonotype appeared many times. Using its own MiXCR run on the reads, TCRdb lists one record per CDR3 protein. The sample yields about 300,000 distinct CDR3 sequences, roughly 24% seen once. The sequencing sample was made of PBMCs. The TCR was taken from a human donor in good health (CMV status not recorded). Some clones in this sample may be carry-over from other donors' samples. The V call is TRBV11-2, the J call TRBJ2-1; TRBD2 aligns across 8 bases. Here the CDR3 DNA reads TGTGCCAGCAGCCCAAGCGGGAGCTACTCCTACAATGAGCAGTTCTTC. Its protein product is CASSPSGSYSYNEQFF.